These T cell receptor beta chains were read from a single sample in a study of cytomegalovirus exposure and HLA in healthy donors. Method: immunoSEQ multiplex PCR; TCRdb's copy keeps in-frame clones and lacks some. The data contain about 79,000 clones, 60% to 80% of them singletons. Material: PBMCs. The receptors originated from a man between 60 and 75 years old in good health and CMV-seronegative. Each CDR3 is given with its conserved first and last residue. The D gene is left open where the match is weak. The listing skips clone size in some rows; elsewhere it reads once, few, many or a size class.

clone_size: NA; d_call: NA; v_call: TRBV5-1; j_call: TRBJ2-1; cdr3_nt: TGCGCCAGCAGCTTGGCGGGAGCCTACAATGAGCAGTTCTTC; cdr3_aa: CASSLAGAYNEQFF
clone_size: NA; d_call: TRBD2; v_call: TRBV4-3; j_call: TRBJ2-7; cdr3_nt: TGCGCCAGCAGCCAAGATTCGGGCCTAGCGGGGAGGGAGCAGTACTTC; cdr3_aa: CASSQDSGLAGREQYF
clone_size: NA; d_call: NA; v_call: TRBV2; j_call: TRBJ2-3; cdr3_nt: TGTGCCAGCAGTGAAGCGGGAGTACGCGCAGATACGCAGTATTTT; cdr3_aa: CASSEAGVRADTQYF
clone_size: few; d_call: NA; v_call: TRBV5-1; j_call: TRBJ1-1; cdr3_nt: TGCGCCAGCAGGGTTGGGGGGGGTAACACTGAAGCTTTCTTT; cdr3_aa: CASRVGGGNTEAFF
clone_size: few; d_call: NA; v_call: TRBV11-3; j_call: TRBJ2-1; cdr3_nt: TGTGCCAGCAGCTTAACCCAGAACGATGAGCAGTTCTTC; cdr3_aa: CASSLTQNDEQFF
clone_size: NA; d_call: NA; v_call: TRBV7-9; j_call: TRBJ2-5; cdr3_nt: TGTGCCAGCAGCTTACCCACGGGAGAGACCCAGTACTTC; cdr3_aa: CASSLPTGETQYF
clone_size: NA; d_call: NA; v_call: TRBV28; j_call: TRBJ1-1; cdr3_nt: TGTGCCAGCAGGATCGACAGGTACACTGAAGCTTTCTTT; cdr3_aa: CASRIDRYTEAFF
clone_size: few; d_call: NA; v_call: TRBV27; j_call: TRBJ2-7; cdr3_nt: TGTGCCAGCCCGACAGGGGAAACGAGCGGGGAGTACTTC; cdr3_aa: CASPTGETSGEYF
clone_size: NA; d_call: TRBD2; v_call: TRBV19; j_call: TRBJ2-1; cdr3_nt: TGTGCCAGTACCCCCACTAGCGGGGGGGACAATGAGCAGTTCTTC; cdr3_aa: CASTPTSGGDNEQFF
clone_size: NA; d_call: NA; v_call: TRBV5-4; j_call: TRBJ1-4; cdr3_nt: TGTGCCAGCAGCCCCGAGGGAGGGAATAGTGAAAAACTGTTTTTT; cdr3_aa: CASSPEGGNSEKLFF
clone_size: NA; d_call: TRBD2; v_call: TRBV10-2; j_call: TRBJ2-7; cdr3_nt: TGCGCCAGCACTCGGACTAGCGGGGGGGCCTACGAGCAGTACTTC; cdr3_aa: CASTRTSGGAYEQYF
clone_size: NA; d_call: NA; v_call: TRBV13; j_call: TRBJ1-5; cdr3_nt: TGTGCCAGCAGCTTAGGACAGAGAGATCAGCCCCAGCATTTT; cdr3_aa: CASSLGQRDQPQHF
clone_size: NA; d_call: TRBD1; v_call: TRBV25-1; j_call: TRBJ1-5; cdr3_nt: TGTGCCAGCAGTGAAACAGGGGAAGGACAGCCCCAGCATTTT; cdr3_aa: CASSETGEGQPQHF
clone_size: once; d_call: NA; v_call: TRBV10-3; j_call: TRBJ2-7; cdr3_nt: TGTGCCATCAGTGGTTTGGAGCGGAAGAGCTCCTACGAGCAGTACTTC; cdr3_aa: CAISGLERKSSYEQYF
clone_size: NA; d_call: TRBD1; v_call: TRBV6-5; j_call: TRBJ2-1; cdr3_nt: TGTGCCGGAGGACAGGGAGGTGAGCAGTTCTTC; cdr3_aa: CAGGQGGEQFF
clone_size: NA; d_call: NA; v_call: TRBV7-9; j_call: TRBJ1-2; cdr3_nt: TGTGCCAGCAGCTACCCCGGGAGTCTTTATGGCTACACCTTC; cdr3_aa: CASSYPGSLYGYTF
clone_size: NA; d_call: NA; v_call: TRBV11-2; j_call: TRBJ1-1; cdr3_nt: TGTGCCAGCAGCTTAGCAGGGGCTGTTTTTGAAGCTTTCTTT; cdr3_aa: CASSLAGAVFEAFF
clone_size: NA; d_call: NA; v_call: TRBV10-2; j_call: TRBJ1-1; cdr3_nt: TGCGCCAGCAGTCCACAGGGCCGCACTGAAGCTTTCTTT; cdr3_aa: CASSPQGRTEAFF
clone_size: few; d_call: TRBD2; v_call: TRBV7-2; j_call: TRBJ2-2; cdr3_nt: TGTGCCAGCAGCTCACTAGCGGGAGGTCGTACCGGGGAGCTGTTTTTT; cdr3_aa: CASSSLAGGRTGELFF
clone_size: NA; d_call: TRBD1; v_call: TRBV10-2; j_call: TRBJ1-5; cdr3_nt: TGCGCCAGCAGTGTCTTAGGGACAGGCCTTTGGCCCCAGCATTTT; cdr3_aa: CASSVLGTGLWPQHF
clone_size: NA; d_call: NA; v_call: TRBV13; j_call: TRBJ2-3; cdr3_nt: TGTGCCAGCAGCTTACGGCCTAGCGGCACAGATACGCAGTATTTT; cdr3_aa: CASSLRPSGTDTQYF
clone_size: NA; d_call: NA; v_call: TRBV7-2; j_call: TRBJ2-7; cdr3_nt: TGTGCCAGCAGCGAGAGCTACGAGCAGTACTTC; cdr3_aa: CASSESYEQYF
clone_size: NA; d_call: NA; v_call: TRBV5-1; j_call: TRBJ1-6; cdr3_nt: TGCGCCAGCAGCTTGGTGCCGGGGAATTCACCCCTCCACTTT; cdr3_aa: CASSLVPGNSPLHF
clone_size: NA; d_call: NA; v_call: TRBV5-8; j_call: TRBJ2-3; cdr3_nt: TGTGCCAGCAGCTTGGCCCTAGGTGCAGATACGCAGTATTTT; cdr3_aa: CASSLALGADTQYF
clone_size: NA; d_call: TRBD1; v_call: TRBV7-9; j_call: TRBJ2-3; cdr3_nt: TGTGCCAGCAGCCCTAGGGGGACAGGAGTTCTTGGAGATACGCAGTATTTT; cdr3_aa: CASSPRGTGVLGDTQYF
clone_size: few; d_call: TRBD2; v_call: TRBV7-9; j_call: TRBJ2-2; cdr3_nt: TGTGCCAGCAGCCCGCGACTAGCCGCGTCGCCCGCGCTGTTTTTT; cdr3_aa: CASSPRLAASPALFF
clone_size: NA; d_call: TRBD1; v_call: TRBV5-5; j_call: TRBJ2-3; cdr3_nt: TGTGCCAGCAGCTTAGTTCGGGGACAGGGGTTGACAGATACGCAGTATTTT; cdr3_aa: CASSLVRGQGLTDTQYF
clone_size: few; d_call: TRBD2; v_call: TRBV28; j_call: TRBJ2-1; cdr3_nt: TGTGCCAGCAGTTTAATTAGCGGGGGCTCTGATGAGCAGTTCTTC; cdr3_aa: CASSLISGGSDEQFF
clone_size: few; d_call: NA; v_call: TRBV10-1; j_call: TRBJ2-1; cdr3_nt: TGCGCCAGCAGTGAGAGCTCCCGCAATGAGCAGTTCTTC; cdr3_aa: CASSESSRNEQFF
clone_size: NA; d_call: NA; v_call: TRBV6-5; j_call: TRBJ2-2; cdr3_nt: TGTGCCAGCAGTCACTCCGGGACAACGAACACCGGGGAGCTGTTTTTT; cdr3_aa: CASSHSGTTNTGELFF
clone_size: few; d_call: TRBD2; v_call: TRBV11-2; j_call: TRBJ2-5; cdr3_nt: TGTGCCAGCAGCTTCCTTGGACTAGTGAGGCAGTACTTC; cdr3_aa: CASSFLGLVRQYF
clone_size: NA; d_call: NA; v_call: TRBV7-2; j_call: TRBJ1-5; cdr3_nt: TGTGCCAGCAGCTTAGGGTCAGTTAGCAATCAGCCCCAGCATTTT; cdr3_aa: CASSLGSVSNQPQHF
clone_size: once; d_call: NA; v_call: TRBV5-6; j_call: TRBJ2-1; cdr3_nt: TGTGCCAGCAGCCTACTCTTAGCGGACCTCTCCTACAATGAGCAGTTCTTC; cdr3_aa: CASSLLLADLSYNEQFF
clone_size: NA; d_call: NA; v_call: TRBV19; j_call: TRBJ2-3; cdr3_nt: TGTGCCAGTAGTCCGGACCGACAGGGCACAGATACGCAGTATTTT; cdr3_aa: CASSPDRQGTDTQYF
clone_size: NA; d_call: NA; v_call: TRBV30; j_call: TRBJ1-1; cdr3_nt: TGTGCCTGGAGCGGGGGGGCTACCGGGGGCACTGAAGCTTTCTTT; cdr3_aa: CAWSGGATGGTEAFF